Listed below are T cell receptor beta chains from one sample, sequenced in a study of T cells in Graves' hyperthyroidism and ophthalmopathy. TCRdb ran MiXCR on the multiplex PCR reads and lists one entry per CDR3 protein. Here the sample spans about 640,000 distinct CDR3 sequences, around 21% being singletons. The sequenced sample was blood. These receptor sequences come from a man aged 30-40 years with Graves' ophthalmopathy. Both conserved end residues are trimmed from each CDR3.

CDR3aa: ASRLAYNEQF
v_gene: TRBV3-1
j_gene: TRBJ2-1

CDR3aa: ASSQGLGIEQY
v_gene: TRBV4-1
j_gene: TRBJ2-7

CDR3aa: ASSSLRPSSYNEQF
v_gene: TRBV28
j_gene: TRBJ2-1

CDR3aa: ASSEEGPSYQPQH
v_gene: TRBV2
j_gene: TRBJ1-5

CDR3aa: ASSRAFRQPQH
v_gene: TRBV7-2
j_gene: TRBJ1-5

CDR3aa: ATSKDRSYSSPLH
v_gene: TRBV15
j_gene: TRBJ1-6

CDR3aa: VSSSGTRTYEQY
v_gene: TRBV28
j_gene: TRBJ2-7

CDR3aa: ASSFNAGEQY
v_gene: TRBV7-9
j_gene: TRBJ2-7

CDR3aa: SARGGEAF
v_gene: TRBV20-1
j_gene: TRBJ1-1

CDR3aa: SARAAGVNEQF
v_gene: TRBV20-1
j_gene: TRBJ2-1

CDR3aa: ASSLGTGGPGNEQF
v_gene: TRBV7-3
j_gene: TRBJ2-1

CDR3aa: ASSSILERGRSSYEQY
v_gene: TRBV2
j_gene: TRBJ2-7

CDR3aa: ASSYSRQARETQY
v_gene: TRBV6-5
j_gene: TRBJ2-5

CDR3aa: ASTWAGGYYNEQF
v_gene: TRBV11-2
j_gene: TRBJ2-1

CDR3aa: ASSPGTGISPLH
v_gene: TRBV27
j_gene: TRBJ1-6

CDR3aa: ASTQKGGDEQF
v_gene: TRBV5-1
j_gene: TRBJ2-1

CDR3aa: ASSPTGTGSSPLH
v_gene: TRBV6-2/TRBV6-3
j_gene: TRBJ1-6

CDR3aa: ASRGQGQAMNTEAF
v_gene: TRBV2
j_gene: TRBJ1-1

CDR3aa: ASRLATGEAF
v_gene: TRBV28
j_gene: TRBJ1-1

CDR3aa: TSRRGGPNQPQH
v_gene: TRBV6-2/TRBV6-3
j_gene: TRBJ1-5

CDR3aa: ATSSPGVSGWHEQF
v_gene: TRBV15
j_gene: TRBJ2-1

CDR3aa: ATGGEAYNEQF
v_gene: TRBV24-1
j_gene: TRBJ2-1

CDR3aa: ASSSQDQPQH
v_gene: TRBV27
j_gene: TRBJ1-5

CDR3aa: ASRWGYGDNEQF
v_gene: TRBV27
j_gene: TRBJ2-1

CDR3aa: ASSAGVAGGGYEQY
v_gene: TRBV9
j_gene: TRBJ2-7

CDR3aa: ASKRDRDLNEKLF
v_gene: TRBV7-9
j_gene: TRBJ1-4

CDR3aa: ASSTNSPNEKLF
v_gene: TRBV28
j_gene: TRBJ1-4

CDR3aa: ASSGPQEAEAF
v_gene: TRBV6-2/TRBV6-3
j_gene: TRBJ1-1

CDR3aa: ASSRAGEKEQF
v_gene: TRBV5-1
j_gene: TRBJ2-1

CDR3aa: ASGTDYGYT
v_gene: TRBV27
j_gene: TRBJ1-2

CDR3aa: ASSLERELYEQY
v_gene: TRBV5-1
j_gene: TRBJ2-7

CDR3aa: ATTSAAGTSGDNEQF
v_gene: TRBV28
j_gene: TRBJ2-1

CDR3aa: ASSDRGRRTEAF
v_gene: TRBV2
j_gene: TRBJ1-1

CDR3aa: ASSRGINSYEQY
v_gene: TRBV3-1
j_gene: TRBJ2-7

CDR3aa: AWNGGSYEQY
v_gene: TRBV30
j_gene: TRBJ2-7

CDR3aa: ASSKKAGQTNTDTQY
v_gene: TRBV7-3
j_gene: TRBJ2-3

CDR3aa: ASSLWPRETQY
v_gene: TRBV27
j_gene: TRBJ2-5

CDR3aa: ASSIQEGDEYEQY
v_gene: TRBV7-2
j_gene: TRBJ2-7

CDR3aa: ASSWWTVREAF
v_gene: TRBV5-6
j_gene: TRBJ1-1

CDR3aa: SGSGDTLPPIQY
v_gene: TRBV29-1
j_gene: TRBJ2-5